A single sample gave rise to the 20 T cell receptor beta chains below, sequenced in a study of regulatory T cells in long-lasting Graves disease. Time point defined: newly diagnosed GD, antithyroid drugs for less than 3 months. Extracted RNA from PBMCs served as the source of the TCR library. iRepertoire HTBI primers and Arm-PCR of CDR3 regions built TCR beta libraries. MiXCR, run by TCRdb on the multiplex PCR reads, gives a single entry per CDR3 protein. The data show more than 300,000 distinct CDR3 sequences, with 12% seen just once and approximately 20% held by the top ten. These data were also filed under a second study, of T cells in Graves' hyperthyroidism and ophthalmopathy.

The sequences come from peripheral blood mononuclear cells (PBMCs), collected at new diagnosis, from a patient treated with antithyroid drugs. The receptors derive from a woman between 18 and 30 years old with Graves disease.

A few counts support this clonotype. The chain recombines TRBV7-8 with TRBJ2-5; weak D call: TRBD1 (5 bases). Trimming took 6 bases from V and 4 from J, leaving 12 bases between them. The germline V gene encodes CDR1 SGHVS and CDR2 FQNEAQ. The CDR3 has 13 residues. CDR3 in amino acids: CASSPQGAETQYF. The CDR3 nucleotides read TGTGCCAGCAGTCCTCAGGGTGCAGAGACCCAGTACTTC.

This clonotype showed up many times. The CDR3, as DNA: TGTGCCAGCAGTTCCTCTACCGGCTCCTACAATGAGCAGTTCTTC. Amino acid sequence: CASSSSTGSYNEQFF. The genes are TRBV27 and TRBJ2-1; D gene unclear. The CDR3 has 15 residues. V was cut by 4 bases and J by 0 bases, with 10 bases left in between. Looked up from germline, CDR1 is MNHEY and CDR2 is SMNVEV (reference sequence).

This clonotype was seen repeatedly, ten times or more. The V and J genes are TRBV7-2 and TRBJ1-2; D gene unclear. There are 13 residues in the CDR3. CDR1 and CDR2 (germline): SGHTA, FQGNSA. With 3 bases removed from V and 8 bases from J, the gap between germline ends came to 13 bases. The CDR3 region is CASSFGTLLGYTF. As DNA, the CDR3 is TGTGCCAGCAGCTTCGGAACCCTCTTGGGCTACACCTTC.

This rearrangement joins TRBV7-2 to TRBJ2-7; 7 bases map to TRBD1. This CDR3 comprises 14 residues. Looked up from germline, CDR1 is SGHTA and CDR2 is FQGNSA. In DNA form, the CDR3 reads TGTGCCACCAGCTCGCCGGGACAGCCATACGAGCAGTACGTC. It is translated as CATSSPGQPYEQYV.

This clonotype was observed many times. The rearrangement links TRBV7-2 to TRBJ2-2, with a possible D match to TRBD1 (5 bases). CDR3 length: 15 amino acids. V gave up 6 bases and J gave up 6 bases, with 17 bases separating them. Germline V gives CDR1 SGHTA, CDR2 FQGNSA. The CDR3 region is CASSPQGNRAGELFF. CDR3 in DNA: TGTGCCAGCAGTCCCCAGGGAAACCGAGCCGGGGAGCTGTTTTTT. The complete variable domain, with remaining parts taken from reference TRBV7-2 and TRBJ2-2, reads GAGVSQSPSNKVTEKGKDVELRCDPISGHTALYWYRQSLGQGLEFLIYFQGNSAPDKSGLPSDRFSAERTGGSVSTLTIQRTQQEDSAVYLCASSPQGNRAGELFFGEGSRLTVL.

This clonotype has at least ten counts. CDR3 protein: CASSLTVEETQYF. The CDR3 DNA sequence: TGTGCCAGCAGCCTGACAGTGGAAGAGACCCAGTACTTC. The rearrangement links TRBV7-2 to TRBJ2-5; TRBD1 is a possible D gene (5 bases). Germline V gene lookup returns CDR1 SGHTA and CDR2 FQGNSA. The CDR3 runs 13 residues. V lost 5 bases, J lost 3 bases, and 10 bases lay in between. Supplemented by reference TRBV7-2 and TRBJ2-5, the full variable domain reads GAGVSQSPSNKVTEKGKDVELRCDPISGHTALYWYRQSLGQGLEFLIYFQGNSAPDKSGLPSDRFSAERTGGSVSTLTIQRTQQEDSAVYLCASSLTVEETQYFGPGTRLLVL.

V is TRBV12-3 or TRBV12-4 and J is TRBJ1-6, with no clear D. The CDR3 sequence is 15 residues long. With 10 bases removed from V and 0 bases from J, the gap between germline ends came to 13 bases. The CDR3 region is CAIGRTSSYNSPLHF. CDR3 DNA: TGTGCCATCGGACGGACGAGCTCCTATAATTCACCCCTCCACTTT.

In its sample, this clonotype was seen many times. CDR3 nucleotide sequence: TGCGCCAGCAGCCTGATGACAGGGGCGAACACTGAAGCTTTCTTT. Protein sequence: CASSLMTGANTEAFF. J is TRBJ1-1 and V is TRBV5-1; TRBD1 agrees at 8 bases. The CDR3 covers 15 residues. The J segment lost 1 base and the V segment lost 4 bases, leaving 6 bases of the junction unmatched. The germline V gene encodes CDR1 SGHRS and CDR2 YFSETQ.

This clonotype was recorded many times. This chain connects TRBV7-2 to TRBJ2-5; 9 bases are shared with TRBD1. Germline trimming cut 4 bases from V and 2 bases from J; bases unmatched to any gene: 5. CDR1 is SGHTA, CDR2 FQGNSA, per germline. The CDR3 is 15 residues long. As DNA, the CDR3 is TGTGCCAGCAGCTGGGGGGGACAGGGACAAGAGACCCAGTACTTC. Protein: CASSWGGQGQETQYF. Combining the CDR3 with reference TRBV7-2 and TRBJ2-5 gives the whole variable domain GAGVSQSPSNKVTEKGKDVELRCDPISGHTALYWYRQSLGQGLEFLIYFQGNSAPDKSGLPSDRFSAERTGGSVSTLTIQRTQQEDSAVYLCASSWGGQGQETQYFGPGTRLLVL.

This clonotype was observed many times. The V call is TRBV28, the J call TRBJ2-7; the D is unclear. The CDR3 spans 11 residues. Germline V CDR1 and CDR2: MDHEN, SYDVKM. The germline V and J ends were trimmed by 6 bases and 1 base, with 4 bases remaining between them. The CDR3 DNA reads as TGTGCCAGCAGAGATTCCTACGAGCAGTACTTC. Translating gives CASRDSYEQYF.

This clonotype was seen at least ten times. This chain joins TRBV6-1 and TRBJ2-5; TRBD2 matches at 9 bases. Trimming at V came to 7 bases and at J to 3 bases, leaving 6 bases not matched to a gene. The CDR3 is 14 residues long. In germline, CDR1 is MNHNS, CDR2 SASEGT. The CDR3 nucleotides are TGTGCCAGCACACCTGCGGGGGGGGAAGAGACCCAGTACTTC. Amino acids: CASTPAGGEETQYF.

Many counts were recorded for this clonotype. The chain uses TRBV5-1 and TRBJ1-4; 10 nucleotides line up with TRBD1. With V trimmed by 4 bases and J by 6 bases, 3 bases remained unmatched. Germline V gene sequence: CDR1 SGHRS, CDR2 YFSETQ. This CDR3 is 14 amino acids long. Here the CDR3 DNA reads TGCGCCAGCAGCGAGACAGGGGGCGATGAAAAACTGTTTTTT. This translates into CASSETGGDEKLFF.

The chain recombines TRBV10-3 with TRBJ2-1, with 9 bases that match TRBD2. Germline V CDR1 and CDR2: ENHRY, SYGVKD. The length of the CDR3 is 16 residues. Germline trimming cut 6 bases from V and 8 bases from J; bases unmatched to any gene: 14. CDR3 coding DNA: TGTGCCATCAGGGAGGGCGGGAGGGCCGTCGTAGATGAGCAGTTCTTC. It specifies CAIREGGRAVVDEQFF.

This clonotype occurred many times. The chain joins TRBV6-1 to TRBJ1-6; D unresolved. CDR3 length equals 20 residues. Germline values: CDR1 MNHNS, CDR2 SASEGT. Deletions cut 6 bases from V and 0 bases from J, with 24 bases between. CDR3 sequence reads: CASSYVHTPKRSSYNSPLHF. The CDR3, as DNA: TGTGCCAGCAGCTATGTCCATACCCCCAAAAGAAGCTCCTATAATTCACCCCTCCACTTT.

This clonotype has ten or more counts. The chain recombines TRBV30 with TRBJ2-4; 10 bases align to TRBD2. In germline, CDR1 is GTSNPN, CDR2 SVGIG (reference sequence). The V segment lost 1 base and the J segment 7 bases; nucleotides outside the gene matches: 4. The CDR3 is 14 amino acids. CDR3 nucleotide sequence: TGTGCCTGGAGTGGAGTAGCGGGAGGCAACATTCAGTACTTC. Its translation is CAWSGVAGGNIQYF.

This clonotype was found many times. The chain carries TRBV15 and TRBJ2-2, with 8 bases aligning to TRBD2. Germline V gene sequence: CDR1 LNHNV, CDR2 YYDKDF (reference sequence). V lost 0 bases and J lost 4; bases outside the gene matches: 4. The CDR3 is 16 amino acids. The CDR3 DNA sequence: TGTGCCACCAGCAGAGATCCGGGGGGGATCACCGGGGAGCTGTTTTTT. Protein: CATSRDPGGITGELFF.

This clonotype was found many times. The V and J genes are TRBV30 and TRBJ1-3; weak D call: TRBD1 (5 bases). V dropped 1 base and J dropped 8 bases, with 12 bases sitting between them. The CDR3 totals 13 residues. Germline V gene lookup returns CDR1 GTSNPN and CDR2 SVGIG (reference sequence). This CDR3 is CAWSAGTDDTIYF. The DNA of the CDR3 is TGTGCCTGGAGTGCCGGGACCGATGACACCATATATTTT.

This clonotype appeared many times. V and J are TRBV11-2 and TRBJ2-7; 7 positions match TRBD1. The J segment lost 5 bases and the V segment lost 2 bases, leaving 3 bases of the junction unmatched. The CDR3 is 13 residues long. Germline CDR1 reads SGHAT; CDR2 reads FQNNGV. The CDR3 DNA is TGTGCCAGCAGCTTATATCAGGGGGACGAGCAGTACTTC. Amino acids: CASSLYQGDEQYF.

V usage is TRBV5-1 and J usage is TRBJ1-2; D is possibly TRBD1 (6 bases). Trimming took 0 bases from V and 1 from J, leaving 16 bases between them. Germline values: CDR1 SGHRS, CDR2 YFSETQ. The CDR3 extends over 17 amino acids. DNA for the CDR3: TGCGCCAGCAGCTTGGCAGGGGCCAAAGCAATTAACTATGGCTACACCTTC. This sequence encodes CASSLAGAKAINYGYTF.

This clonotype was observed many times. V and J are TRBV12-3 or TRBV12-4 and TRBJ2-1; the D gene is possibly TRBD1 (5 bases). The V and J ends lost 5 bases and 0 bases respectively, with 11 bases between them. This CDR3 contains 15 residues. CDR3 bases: TGTGCCAGCAGTCAGACAGAGAGCTCCTACAATGAGCAGTTCTTC. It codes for CASSQTESSYNEQFF.